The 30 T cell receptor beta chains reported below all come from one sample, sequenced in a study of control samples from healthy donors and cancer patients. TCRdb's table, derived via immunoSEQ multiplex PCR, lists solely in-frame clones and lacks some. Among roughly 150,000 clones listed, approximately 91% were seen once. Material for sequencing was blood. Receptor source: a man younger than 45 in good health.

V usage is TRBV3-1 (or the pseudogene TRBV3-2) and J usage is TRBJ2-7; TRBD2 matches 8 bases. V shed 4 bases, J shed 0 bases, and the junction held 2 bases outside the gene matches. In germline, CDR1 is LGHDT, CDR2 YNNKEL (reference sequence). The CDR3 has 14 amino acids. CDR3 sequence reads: CASSPSGSSYEQYF. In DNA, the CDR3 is TGTGCCAGCAGCCCGAGCGGGAGCTCCTACGAGCAGTACTTC.

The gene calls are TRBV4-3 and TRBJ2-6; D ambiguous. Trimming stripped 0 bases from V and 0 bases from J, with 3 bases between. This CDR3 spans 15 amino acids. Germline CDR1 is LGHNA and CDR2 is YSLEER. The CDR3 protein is CASSQEPSGANVLTF. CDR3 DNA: TGCGCCAGCAGCCAAGAACCCTCTGGGGCCAACGTCCTGACTTTC.

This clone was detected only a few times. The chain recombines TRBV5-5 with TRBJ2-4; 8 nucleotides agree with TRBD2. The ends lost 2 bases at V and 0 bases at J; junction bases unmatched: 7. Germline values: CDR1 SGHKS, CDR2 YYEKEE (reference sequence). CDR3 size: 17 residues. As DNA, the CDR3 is TGTGCCAGCAGCTTCTCGGGGGGGCCCCTAGCCAAAAACATTCAGTACTTC. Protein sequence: CASSFSGGPLAKNIQYF.

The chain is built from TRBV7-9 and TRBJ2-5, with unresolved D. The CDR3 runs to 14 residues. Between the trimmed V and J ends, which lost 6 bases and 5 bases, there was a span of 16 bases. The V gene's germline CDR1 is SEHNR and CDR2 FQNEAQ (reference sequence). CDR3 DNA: TGTGCCAGCAGTTACCCGGGTCCGCAGGAGACCCAGTACTTC. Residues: CASSYPGPQETQYF.

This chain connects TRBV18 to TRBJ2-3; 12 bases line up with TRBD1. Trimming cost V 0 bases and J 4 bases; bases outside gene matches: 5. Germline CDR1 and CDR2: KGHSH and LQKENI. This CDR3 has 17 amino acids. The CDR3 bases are TGTGCCAGCTCACCACCGGGACAGGGGGCGCGGGCAGATACGCAGTATTTT. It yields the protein CASSPPGQGARADTQYF.

The chain's CDR3 is CAISIEGYEQYF. CDR3 coding DNA: TGTGCCATCAGTATAGAAGGTTACGAGCAGTACTTC. This chain connects TRBV10-3 to TRBJ2-7; no clear D gene. This CDR3 has 12 amino acids. Per germline, CDR1 ENHRY and CDR2 SYGVKD. Deletions cut 5 bases from V and 4 bases from J, with 9 bases between.

The CDR3 bases are TGTGCCAGCAGCGTAACAGGGGCTGCCGAGCAGTACTTC. Residues: CASSVTGAAEQYF. The V call is TRBV9, the J call TRBJ2-7, with 7 positions matching TRBD1. The ends lost 1 base at V and 6 bases at J; junction bases unmatched: 4. The V gene's germline CDR1 is SGDLS and CDR2 YYNGEE. There are 13 residues in the CDR3.

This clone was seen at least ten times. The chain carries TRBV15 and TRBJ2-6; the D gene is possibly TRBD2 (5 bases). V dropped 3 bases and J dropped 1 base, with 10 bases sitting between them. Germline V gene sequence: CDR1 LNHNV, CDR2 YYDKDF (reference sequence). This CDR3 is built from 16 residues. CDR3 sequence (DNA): TGTGCCACCAGCAGCGCCCGAGGGTCTGGGGCCAACGTCCTGACTTTC. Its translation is CATSSARGSGANVLTF.

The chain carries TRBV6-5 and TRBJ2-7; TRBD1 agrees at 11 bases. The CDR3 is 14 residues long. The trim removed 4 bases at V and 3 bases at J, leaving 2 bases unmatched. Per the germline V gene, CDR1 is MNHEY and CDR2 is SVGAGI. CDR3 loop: CASSWGTGGYEQYF. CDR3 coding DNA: TGTGCCAGCAGTTGGGGGACAGGGGGCTACGAGCAGTACTTC.

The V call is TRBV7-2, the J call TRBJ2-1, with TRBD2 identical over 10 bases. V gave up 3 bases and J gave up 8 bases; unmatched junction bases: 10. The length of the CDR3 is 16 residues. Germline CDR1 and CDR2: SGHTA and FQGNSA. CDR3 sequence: CASSLPSGSPAHEQFF. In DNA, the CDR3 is TGTGCCAGCAGCTTGCCTAGCGGGAGCCCCGCGCATGAGCAGTTCTTC.

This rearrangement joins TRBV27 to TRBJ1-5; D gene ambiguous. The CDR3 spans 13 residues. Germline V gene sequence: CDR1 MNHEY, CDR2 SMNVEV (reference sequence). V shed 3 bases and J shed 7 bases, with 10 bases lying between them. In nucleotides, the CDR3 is TGTGCCAGCAGTTTTGGCCAAACACAGCCCCAGCATTTT. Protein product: CASSFGQTQPQHF.

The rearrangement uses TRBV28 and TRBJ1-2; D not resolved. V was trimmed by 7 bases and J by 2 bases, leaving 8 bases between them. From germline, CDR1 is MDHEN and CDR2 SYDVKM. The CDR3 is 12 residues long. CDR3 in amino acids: CASKDRNYGYTF. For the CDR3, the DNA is TGTGCCAGCAAGGACCGGAACTATGGCTACACCTTC.

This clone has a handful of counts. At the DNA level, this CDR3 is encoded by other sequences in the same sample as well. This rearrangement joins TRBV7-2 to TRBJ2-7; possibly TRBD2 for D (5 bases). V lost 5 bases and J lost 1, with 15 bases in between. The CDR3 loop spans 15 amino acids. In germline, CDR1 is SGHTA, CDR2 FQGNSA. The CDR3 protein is CASSPPGGLSYEQYF. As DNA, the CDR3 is TGTGCCAGCAGCCCCCCTGGAGGATTGTCCTACGAGCAGTACTTC.

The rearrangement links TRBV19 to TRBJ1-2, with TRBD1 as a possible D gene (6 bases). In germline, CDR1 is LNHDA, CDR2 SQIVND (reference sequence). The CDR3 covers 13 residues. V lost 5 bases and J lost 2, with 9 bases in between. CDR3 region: CASSLQGNYGYTF. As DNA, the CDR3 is TGTGCCAGTAGTCTACAGGGAAACTATGGCTACACCTTC.

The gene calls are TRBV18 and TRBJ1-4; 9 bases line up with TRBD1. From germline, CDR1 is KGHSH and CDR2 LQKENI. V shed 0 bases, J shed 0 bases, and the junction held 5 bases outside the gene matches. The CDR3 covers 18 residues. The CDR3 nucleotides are TGTGCCAGCTCACCACCTGGGACAGGGTACTCAACTAATGAAAAACTGTTTTTT. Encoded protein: CASSPPGTGYSTNEKLFF.

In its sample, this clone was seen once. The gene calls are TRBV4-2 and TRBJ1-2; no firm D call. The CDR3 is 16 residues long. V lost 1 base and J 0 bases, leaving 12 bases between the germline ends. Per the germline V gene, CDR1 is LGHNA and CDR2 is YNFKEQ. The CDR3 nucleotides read TGTGCCAGCAGCCAAGCTTGGGGAGGAACTAACTATGGCTACACCTTC. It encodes CASSQAWGGTNYGYTF.

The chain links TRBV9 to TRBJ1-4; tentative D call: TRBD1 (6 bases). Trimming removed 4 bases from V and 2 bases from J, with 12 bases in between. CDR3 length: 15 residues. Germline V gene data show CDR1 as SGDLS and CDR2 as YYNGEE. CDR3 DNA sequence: TGTGCCAGCAGCCCAAAACAGGGCACTAATGAAAAACTGTTTTTT. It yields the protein CASSPKQGTNEKLFF. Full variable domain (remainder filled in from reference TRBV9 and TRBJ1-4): DSGVTQTPKHLITATGQRVTLRCSPRSGDLSVYWYQQSLDQGLQFLIQYYNGEERAKGNILERFSAQQFPDLHSELNLSSLELGDSALYFCASSPKQGTNEKLFFGSGTQLSVL.

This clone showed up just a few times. CDR3 in amino acids: CASSPDGSGANVLTF. Written as DNA, the CDR3 is TGTGCCAGCAGCCCAGATGGCTCTGGGGCCAACGTCCTGACTTTC. This sequence joins TRBV27 and TRBJ2-6, with unresolved D. Trimming pared 6 bases from V and 0 bases from J, leaving 9 bases between. Germline values: CDR1 MNHEY, CDR2 SMNVEV (reference sequence). This CDR3 is 15 amino acids long.

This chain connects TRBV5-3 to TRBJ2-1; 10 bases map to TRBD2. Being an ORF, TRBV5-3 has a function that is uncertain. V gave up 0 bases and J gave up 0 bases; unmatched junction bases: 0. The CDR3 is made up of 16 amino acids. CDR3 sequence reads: CARSLGTSGSYNEQFF. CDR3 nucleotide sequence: TGTGCCAGAAGCTTGGGGACTAGCGGCTCCTACAATGAGCAGTTCTTC.

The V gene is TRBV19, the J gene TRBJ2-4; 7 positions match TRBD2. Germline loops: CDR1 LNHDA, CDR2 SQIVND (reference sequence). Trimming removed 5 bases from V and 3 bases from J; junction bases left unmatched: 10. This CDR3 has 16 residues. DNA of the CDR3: TGTGCCAGTAGTGACGGGCCGGGGGGTGGCAAAAACATTCAGTACTTC. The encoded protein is CASSDGPGGGKNIQYF.

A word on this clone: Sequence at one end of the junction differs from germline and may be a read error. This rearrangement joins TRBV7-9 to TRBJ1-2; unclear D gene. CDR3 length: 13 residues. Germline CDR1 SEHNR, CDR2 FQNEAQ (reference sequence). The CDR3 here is CATSPVGNYGYTF. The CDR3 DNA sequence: TGTGCCACCAGCCCGGTTGGTAACTATGGCTACACCTTC.

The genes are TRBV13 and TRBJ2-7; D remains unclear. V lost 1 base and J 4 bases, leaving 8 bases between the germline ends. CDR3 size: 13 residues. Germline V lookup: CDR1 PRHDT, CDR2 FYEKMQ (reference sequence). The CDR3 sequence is CASSLDRRYEQYF. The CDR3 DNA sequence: TGTGCCAGCAGCTTAGACCGGCGGTACGAGCAGTACTTC.

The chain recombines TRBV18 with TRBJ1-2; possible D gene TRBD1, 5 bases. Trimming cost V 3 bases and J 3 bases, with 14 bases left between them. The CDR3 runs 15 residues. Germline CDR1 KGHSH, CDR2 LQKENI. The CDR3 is CASSPSRGGDYGYTF. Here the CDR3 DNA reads TGTGCCAGCTCACCTTCTCGGGGGGGAGACTATGGCTACACCTTC.

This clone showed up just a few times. The CDR3 spells CASSYGTDDGYTF. Here the CDR3 DNA reads TGTGCCAGCAGTTACGGGACAGACGATGGCTACACCTTC. The chain combines TRBV6-6 with TRBJ1-2, with 7 positions matching TRBD1. There are 13 residues in the CDR3. Trimming took 2 bases from V and 6 from J; bases not matched to a gene: 3. Germline V gene data show CDR1 as MNHNY and CDR2 as SVGAGI (reference sequence).

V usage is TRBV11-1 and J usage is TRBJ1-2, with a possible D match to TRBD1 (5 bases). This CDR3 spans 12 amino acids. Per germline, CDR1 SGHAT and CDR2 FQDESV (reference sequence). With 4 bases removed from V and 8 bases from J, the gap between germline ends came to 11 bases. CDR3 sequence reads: CASSSRVRGYTF. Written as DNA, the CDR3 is TGTGCCAGCAGCTCCAGGGTAAGGGGCTACACCTTC. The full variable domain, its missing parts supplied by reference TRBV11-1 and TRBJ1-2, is EAEVAQSPRYKITEKSQAVAFWCDPISGHATLYWYRQILGQGPELLVQFQDESVVDDSQLPKDRFSAERLKGVDSTLKIQPAELGDSAMYLCASSSRVRGYTFGSGTRLTVV.

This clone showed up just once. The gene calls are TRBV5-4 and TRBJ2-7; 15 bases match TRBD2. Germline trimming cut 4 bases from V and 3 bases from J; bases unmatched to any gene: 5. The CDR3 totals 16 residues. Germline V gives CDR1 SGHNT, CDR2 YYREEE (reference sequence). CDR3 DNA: TGTGCCAGCAGCCCAGGACTAGCGGGAGGGGGCTACGAGCAGTACTTC. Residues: CASSPGLAGGGYEQYF.

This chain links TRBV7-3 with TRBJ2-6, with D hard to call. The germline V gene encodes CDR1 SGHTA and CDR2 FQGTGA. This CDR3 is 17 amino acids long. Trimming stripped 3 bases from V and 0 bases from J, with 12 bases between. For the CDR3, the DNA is TGTGCCAGCAGCTTGAATCCCGCCCCCTCTGGGGCCAACGTCCTGACTTTC. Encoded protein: CASSLNPAPSGANVLTF.

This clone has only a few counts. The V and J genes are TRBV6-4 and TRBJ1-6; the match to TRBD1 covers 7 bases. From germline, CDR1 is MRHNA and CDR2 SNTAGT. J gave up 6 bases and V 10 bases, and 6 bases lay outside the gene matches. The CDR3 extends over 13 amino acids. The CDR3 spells CATSQGSNSPLHF. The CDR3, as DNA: TGTGCCACCTCACAGGGGAGTAATTCACCCCTCCACTTT.

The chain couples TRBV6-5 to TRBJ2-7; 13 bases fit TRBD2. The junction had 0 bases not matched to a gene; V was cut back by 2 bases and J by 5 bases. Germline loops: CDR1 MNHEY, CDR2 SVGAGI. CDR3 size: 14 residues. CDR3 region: CASSYGLAGDEQYF. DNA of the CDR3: TGTGCCAGCAGTTACGGACTAGCGGGAGACGAGCAGTACTTC.

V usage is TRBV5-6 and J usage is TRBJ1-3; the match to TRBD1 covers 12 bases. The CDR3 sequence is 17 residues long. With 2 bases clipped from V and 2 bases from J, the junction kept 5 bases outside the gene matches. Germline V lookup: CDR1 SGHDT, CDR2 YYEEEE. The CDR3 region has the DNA TGTGCCAGCAGCTTAGTGGGACAGGGGGCTGCTGGAAACACCATATATTTT. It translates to CASSLVGQGAAGNTIYF.